The 2 T cell receptor beta chains given below trace back to one sample, sequenced in a study of blood T cells in healthy people across ages. Combining a sample-barcoded 5' primer with a J-beta primer mix, a second PCR ran for about 6 to 12 cycles. TCRdb called the 5' RACE reads again in MiXCR, with one record for every CDR3 protein. Of roughly 640,000 distinct CDR3 sequences in the sample, about 28% are singletons; the top ten hold around 16%. The sequencing sample was made of blood. All receptors derive from a woman at least 80 years old in good health.

The chain has TRBV5-1 and TRBJ1-1, with 9 bases aligning to TRBD1. This CDR3 spans 15 amino acids. V gave up 1 base and J gave up 6 bases; unmatched junction bases: 7. Germline loops: CDR1 SGHRS, CDR2 YFSETQ. For the CDR3, the DNA is TGCGCCAGCAGCTTGAAGGGACAGGGAGGATCTGAAGCTTTCTTT. This encodes CASSLKGQGGSEAFF.

This clonotype occurred many times. The V and J genes are TRBV7-2 and TRBJ2-1; 7 bases agree with TRBD1. Germline values: CDR1 SGHTA, CDR2 FQGNSA. CDR3 length: 14 residues. The trim removed 1 base at V and 7 bases at J, leaving 4 bases unmatched. The CDR3 reads CASSLDRGLNEQFF. The CDR3 DNA reads TGTGCCAGCAGCTTAGATAGGGGGCTTAATGAGCAGTTCTTC.